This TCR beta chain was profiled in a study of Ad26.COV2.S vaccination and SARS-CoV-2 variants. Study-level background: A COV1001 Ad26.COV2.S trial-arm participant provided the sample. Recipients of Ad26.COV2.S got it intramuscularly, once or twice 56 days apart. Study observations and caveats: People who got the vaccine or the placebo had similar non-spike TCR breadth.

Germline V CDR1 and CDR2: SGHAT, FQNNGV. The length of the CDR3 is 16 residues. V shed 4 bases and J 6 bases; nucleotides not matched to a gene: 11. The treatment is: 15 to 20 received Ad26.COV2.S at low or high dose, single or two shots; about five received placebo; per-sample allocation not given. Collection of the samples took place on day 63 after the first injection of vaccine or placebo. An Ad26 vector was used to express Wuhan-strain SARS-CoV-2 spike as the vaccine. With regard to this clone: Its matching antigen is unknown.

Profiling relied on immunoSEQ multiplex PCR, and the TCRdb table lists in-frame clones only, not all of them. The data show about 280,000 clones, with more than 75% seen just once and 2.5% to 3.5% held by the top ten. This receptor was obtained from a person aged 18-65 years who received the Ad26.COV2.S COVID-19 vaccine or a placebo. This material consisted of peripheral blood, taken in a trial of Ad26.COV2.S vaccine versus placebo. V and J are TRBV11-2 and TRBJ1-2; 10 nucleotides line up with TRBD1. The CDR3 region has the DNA TGTGCCAGCAGCTCAGAAAGGGGACAGGGGACAGATGGCTACACCTTC. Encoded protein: CASSSERGQGTDGYTF.